This T cell receptor (beta chain) is from a study of CD8 T cells in Susac syndrome. RNA amounts of about 0.45 to 1 ug underwent reverse transcription with random hexamers. Across 54 Vbeta and 13 Jbeta, immunoSEQ multiplex PCR amplified TCR beta CDR3. TCRdb reprocessed the immunoSEQ multiplex PCR reads with MiXCR, giving one entry per CDR3 protein. The sample lists about 430,000 distinct CDR3 sequences, 75% to 90% occurring once. Germline CDR1 reads SGHAT; CDR2 reads FQDESV (reference sequence). This CDR3 is built from 15 residues. The V end was cut by 5 bases, the J end by 5 bases, with 18 bases between. TCR beta was sequenced from blood CD8+ and CD4+ T cells. The CD8+ and CD4+ T cells were negatively isolated, with the TEMRA cells enriched by FACS.

The gene calls are TRBV11-1 and TRBJ2-5; D might be TRBD2 (5 bases). The receptor comes from a human donor with multiple sclerosis. The sequenced sample was CD8+ T cells from PBMCs. CDR3 coding DNA: TGTGCCAGCAGCCTATTTCCGGGTAGGGAGGAGACCCAGTACTTC. Amino acid sequence: CASSLFPGREETQYF.